Listed here are 29 T cell receptor beta chains from one sample, sequenced in a study of regulatory T cells in long-lasting Graves disease. Construction of TCR beta libraries relied on iRepertoire HTBI primers and on Arm-PCR targeting CDR3 regions. TCRdb reprocessed the multiplex PCR reads with MiXCR, giving one entry per CDR3 protein. The repertoire has hundreds of thousands of distinct CDR3 sequences, 16% of them found once; the top ten carry around 18%. The time point here: newly diagnosed GD, antithyroid drugs for less than 3 months. The TCR library was made from RNA extracted from PBMCs. Another study also made use of these data, one on T cells in Graves' hyperthyroidism and ophthalmopathy.

The sample here was peripheral blood mononuclear cells (PBMCs), taken at new diagnosis, from a patient treated with antithyroid drugs. These receptors came from a woman in her 30s with Graves disease.

This chain links TRBV20-1 with TRBJ1-6; no reliable D call. Germline loops: CDR1 DFQATT, CDR2 SNEGSKA (reference sequence). V lost 4 bases to trimming and J lost 8 bases, with 12 bases between them. The CDR3 covers 13 residues. The chain's CDR3 is CSAKNPVYSPLHF. The CDR3 nucleotides are TGCAGTGCTAAAAACCCGGTTTATTCACCCCTCCACTTT.

Points on this clonotype: A much larger clone differs by one base, so this may be a read error. The rearrangement uses TRBV7-2 and TRBJ1-2; D gene ambiguous. The V gene's germline CDR1 is SGHTA and CDR2 FQGNSA. This CDR3 spans 14 amino acids. Trimming pared 6 bases from V and 4 bases from J, leaving 15 bases between. Here the CDR3 DNA reads TGTGCCAGCAGAGCCCCAGACGGAATCTATGGCTACACCTTC. Its protein product is CASRAPDGIYGYTF.

This clonotype was seen many times. V and J are TRBV28 and TRBJ1-1, with D hard to call. The germline V and J ends were trimmed by 8 bases and 1 base, with 20 bases remaining between them. CDR1 and CDR2 from the germline V gene are MDHEN and SYDVKM. This CDR3 region has 16 residues. The DNA of the CDR3 is TGTGCCAGCCTAGCAGGCCCCCAAAGGTCGAACACTGAAGCTTTCTTT. Translating gives CASLAGPQRSNTEAFF.

In this sample, this clonotype turned up many times. This chain connects TRBV27 to TRBJ1-1; no reliable D call. Germline CDR1 is MNHEY and CDR2 is SMNVEV (reference sequence). There are 17 residues in the CDR3. The V end lost 6 bases, the J end lost 5 bases, and 25 bases lay between the germline ends. The CDR3 protein is CASSSRKTTSRGTEAFF. For the CDR3, the DNA is TGTGCCAGCAGCTCCCGGAAGACAACGAGCCGGGGAACTGAAGCTTTCTTT.

This clonotype was recorded at least ten times. The chain employs TRBV12-3 or TRBV12-4 and TRBJ2-5; D might be TRBD2 (6 bases). The CDR3 spans 14 residues. With 7 bases removed from V and 5 bases from J, the gap between germline ends came to 17 bases. The CDR3 sequence: CASMGTGAWETQYF. Here the CDR3 DNA reads TGTGCCAGCATGGGGACGGGAGCATGGGAGACCCAGTACTTC.

This clonotype was observed a single time. The V call is TRBV6-5, the J call TRBJ2-7; 11 bases are shared with TRBD2. Per germline, CDR1 MNHEY and CDR2 SVGAGI. The CDR3 consists of 16 residues. After removal of 2 bases from V and 1 base from J, the junction contained 4 bases not matched to a gene. Here the CDR3 DNA reads TGTGCCAGCAGTTACACTAGCGGGAGTCCGTCCTACGAGCAGTACTTC. As protein: CASSYTSGSPSYEQYF.

The rearrangement joins TRBV6-1 to TRBJ1-4; no clear D. There are 13 residues in the CDR3. CDR1 and CDR2 (germline): MNHNS, SASEGT. V dropped 10 bases and J dropped 3 bases, with 12 bases sitting between them. In nucleotides, the CDR3 is TGTGCCAACCCCGGGCAGTCTAATGAAAAACTGTTTTTT. Protein sequence: CANPGQSNEKLFF.

About this clonotype: One end of the junction is discordant with germline, which a read error may explain. The rearrangement joins TRBV19 to TRBJ2-1, with 9 bases identical to TRBD2. CDR1 and CDR2 from the germline V gene are LNHDA and SQIVND (reference sequence). This CDR3 region has 15 residues. The CDR3 bases are TGTGCCAGTAGGATAGCGGGAGTTTCTTACAATGAGCAGTTCTTC. Protein: CASRIAGVSYNEQFF.

V is TRBV7-9 and J is TRBJ2-1, with D perhaps TRBD1 (6 bases). Germline CDR1 reads SEHNR; CDR2 reads FQNEAQ (reference sequence). V was trimmed by 4 bases and J by 5 bases, leaving 21 bases between them. There are 17 residues in the CDR3. The CDR3 region has the DNA TGTGCCAGCAGCTCAAGAGGTCGCCAGGGGTTTCACAATGAGCAGTTCTTC. Protein product: CASSSRGRQGFHNEQFF.

In its sample, this clonotype was seen many times. The rearrangement uses TRBV7-3 and TRBJ2-1; D is unclear. There are 15 residues in the CDR3. V shed 0 bases and J shed 10 bases, with 16 bases lying between them. The germline V gene has CDR1 SGHTA and CDR2 FQGTGA. The CDR3 bases are TGTGCCAGCAGCTTAACAGCGAACCCCCTGGGGGAGCAGTTCTTC. The encoded protein is CASSLTANPLGEQFF.

Comments on this clonotype: This may stem from a read error, because a much larger clone lies one nucleotide away. The chain couples TRBV28 to TRBJ2-7; D remains unclear. V was pared by 6 bases and J by 5 bases, with 8 bases between. Germline lookup yields CDR1 MDHEN and CDR2 SYDVKM. CDR3 length equals 11 residues. The CDR3 coding sequence is TGTGCCAGCAGCCAACTCAACGAGCAGTACTTC. Protein product: CASSQLNEQYF.

This clonotype was counted ten times or more. The V gene is TRBV18, the J gene TRBJ2-2; D is unresolved. This CDR3 region has 13 residues. Per germline, CDR1 KGHSH and CDR2 LQKENI. Trimming pared 7 bases from V and 7 bases from J, leaving 13 bases between. The DNA of the CDR3 is TGTGCCAGCTTGGTGGGCCGGAACGGGGAGCTGTTTTTT. It yields the protein CASLVGRNGELFF.

This clonotype was counted ten times or more. The V call is TRBV7-2, the J call TRBJ1-1, with D uncertain. Germline V gene lookup returns CDR1 SGHTA and CDR2 FQGNSA. This CDR3 spans 13 amino acids. V was cut by 5 bases and J by 3 bases, with 10 bases left in between. The CDR3, as DNA: TGTGCCAGCAGCACCCAGTGGTACACTGAAGCTTTCTTT. It translates to CASSTQWYTEAFF. Using reference TRBV7-2 and TRBJ1-1 for the parts outside the CDR3, the full variable domain is GAGVSQSPSNKVTEKGKDVELRCDPISGHTALYWYRQSLGQGLEFLIYFQGNSAPDKSGLPSDRFSAERTGGSVSTLTIQRTQQEDSAVYLCASSTQWYTEAFFGQGTRLTVV.

This clonotype has more than one count but fewer than ten. The chain is built from TRBV3-1 and TRBJ1-2; unclear D gene. The CDR3 is 14 residues long. The V end lost 1 base, the J end lost 4 bases, and 10 bases lay between the germline ends. Germline CDR1 LGHDT, CDR2 YNNKEL (reference sequence). CDR3 loop: CASSQGRHTYGYTF. The DNA of the CDR3 is TGTGCCAGCAGCCAAGGTCGGCACACCTATGGCTACACCTTC.

The rearrangement links TRBV28 to TRBJ2-1, with D possibly being TRBD1 or TRBD2 (5 bases each). The ends were cut back, 5 bases at V and 4 bases at J, with 18 bases in the middle. The CDR3 totals 16 residues. Germline CDR1 reads MDHEN; CDR2 reads SYDVKM. The CDR3 sequence is CASSATWGSNYNEQFF. Written as DNA, the CDR3 is TGTGCCAGCAGTGCAACTTGGGGGTCTAATTACAATGAGCAGTTCTTC.

In this sample, this clonotype turned up many times. The J gene is TRBJ1-2, the V gene TRBV7-9, with 8 bases lining up with TRBD1. Germline V gene sequence: CDR1 SEHNR, CDR2 FQNEAQ (reference sequence). With 5 bases clipped from V and 4 bases from J, the junction kept 12 bases outside the gene matches. This CDR3 has 16 residues. This CDR3 reads CASSPGLRDRTYGYTF. The CDR3 nucleotides read TGTGCCAGCAGCCCGGGCCTCCGGGACAGGACCTATGGCTACACCTTC.

This clonotype appeared a few times. The chain joins TRBV20-1 to TRBJ2-3; 7 bases fit TRBD2. From germline, CDR1 is DFQATT and CDR2 SNEGSKA (reference sequence). CDR3 length: 13 residues. J lost 6 bases, V lost 5 bases, and 8 bases had no gene match. The CDR3 bases are TGCAGTGCTGGCGGGAGTGAGCGCGATACGCAGTATTTT. It translates to CSAGGSERDTQYF.

This rearrangement joins TRBV5-5 to TRBJ2-3; possibly TRBD1 for D (5 bases). The tail of the sequence fits TRBJ2-5 better, so the J call may be wrong. Germline CDR1 reads SGHKS; CDR2 reads YYEKEE (reference sequence). This CDR3 region has 15 residues. The CDR3: CASSSNRNLRETQYF. CDR3 coding DNA: TGTGCCAGCAGCTCAAACAGGAATTTACGGGAGACCCAGTACTTC.

Notes on this clonotype: With a far larger clone one base away, a read error is the likely cause. The chain uses TRBV2 and TRBJ2-3; 8 bases are a match to TRBD2. The end of the DNA fits TRBJ2-1 better, so the J call may be wrong. Germline V gives CDR1 SNHLY, CDR2 FYNNEI. The CDR3 sequence is 14 residues long. CDR3 nucleotide sequence: TGTGCCAGTTTAGCGGGAACCCCCCGGGGTGAGCAGTTCTTC. Protein sequence: CASLAGTPRGEQFF.

This clonotype has a count of ten or more. The chain joins TRBV10-3 to TRBJ1-3, with no clear D. Germline V gene lookup returns CDR1 ENHRY and CDR2 SYGVKD. The CDR3 runs 16 residues. V was cut by 0 bases and J by 0 bases, with 9 bases left in between. CDR3 nucleotide sequence: TGTGCCATCAGTGAGTCGAAAGGAATCTCTGGAAACACCATATATTTT. Its translation: CAISESKGISGNTIYF.

The V gene is TRBV9, the J gene TRBJ2-7; D could derive from TRBD1 or TRBD2 (5 bases each). This CDR3 spans 14 amino acids. The germline V gene encodes CDR1 SGDLS and CDR2 YYNGEE. Trimming left V 3 bases short and J 2 bases short, with 12 bases between. CDR3 in DNA: TGTGCCAGCAGCGGCCGGGACCCGCCCTACGAGCAGTACTTC. Protein product: CASSGRDPPYEQYF.

This clonotype has only a few counts. This chain links TRBV20-1 with TRBJ2-3; tentatively, D is TRBD1 (6 bases). V was pared by 3 bases and J by 4 bases, with 14 bases between. This CDR3 comprises 14 residues. Per germline, CDR1 DFQATT and CDR2 SNEGSKA (reference sequence). CDR3 sequence: CSASSTGFADTQYF. The CDR3 nucleotides are TGCAGTGCTAGTTCAACAGGGTTCGCAGATACGCAGTATTTT.

The table lists this clonotype with many counts. The J gene is TRBJ1-5, the V gene TRBV12-3 or TRBV12-4; TRBD1 might be the D (5 bases). There are 17 residues in the CDR3. V gave up 5 bases and J gave up 5 bases, with 22 bases separating them. The CDR3 is CASSHTPTVRRDQPQHF. The CDR3 nucleotides are TGTGCCAGCAGTCACACCCCGACAGTCAGACGAGATCAGCCCCAGCATTTT.

The sample holds many counts of this clonotype. The chain has TRBV5-1 and TRBJ1-4, with D possibly being TRBD1 (6 bases). V lost 4 bases, J lost 7 bases, and 23 bases lay in between. Germline-derived CDR1 and CDR2 are SGHRS and YFSETQ. The CDR3 runs to 17 residues. In DNA form, the CDR3 reads TGCGCCAGCAGCCGGATTGCTGGGGCTGCAGGGGCTGAAAAACTGTTTTTT. As protein: CASSRIAGAAGAEKLFF.

This clonotype came up a few times. J is TRBJ2-7 and V is TRBV28; 9 positions match TRBD2. The CDR3 loop spans 15 amino acids. Germline V lookup: CDR1 MDHEN, CDR2 SYDVKM. The V and J ends lost 7 bases and 1 base, in that order; junction bases with no gene match: 8. The CDR3 bases are TGTGCCAGCAACTTCCCGGGACTAGCTTCCTACGAGCAGTACTTC. Its protein product is CASNFPGLASYEQYF.

For this clonotype: The DNA is left out, because the CDR3 cannot be placed on it with certainty; the CDR3 is given as TCRdb lists it. The V and J genes are TRBV28 and TRBJ1-4; the D call TRBD1 from the table was never checked on the DNA. The CDR3 spans 21 amino acids, including both terminal residues. In germline, CDR1 is MDHEN, CDR2 SYDVKM. CDR3 protein: CASSFLVGIGTATSTNEKLSF.

This clonotype was seen repeatedly, ten times or more. This chain joins TRBV11-2 and TRBJ2-2; D might be TRBD2 (5 bases). From germline, CDR1 is SGHAT and CDR2 FQNNGV. Trimming shortened V by 1 base and J by 0 bases, and 9 bases separated the two germline ends. This CDR3 is built from 16 residues. CDR3: CASSLVEGTNTGELFF. The CDR3 DNA reads as TGTGCCAGCAGCTTAGTAGAGGGAACGAACACCGGGGAGCTGTTTTTT.

This rearrangement joins TRBV5-6 to TRBJ2-1; D tentatively fits TRBD1 or TRBD2 (6 bases each). CDR1 and CDR2 from the germline V gene are SGHDT and YYEEEE. Trimming pared 0 bases from V and 8 bases from J, leaving 21 bases between. This CDR3 region has 17 residues. DNA of the CDR3: TGTGCCAGCAGCTTGGAGCGGGCAGGGGCGAGGCGAGATGAGCAGTTCTTC. This sequence encodes CASSLERAGARRDEQFF.

J is TRBJ2-3 and V is TRBV20-1; tentative D call: TRBD2 (5 bases). CDR1 and CDR2 from the germline V gene are DFQATT and SNEGSKA (reference sequence). V was pared by 0 bases and J by 2 bases, with 15 bases between. The CDR3 has 16 residues. The DNA for the CDR3 is TGCAGTGCTAGAGATCCTGCTAGCAGATACACAGATACGCAGTATTTT. Translation: CSARDPASRYTDTQYF.